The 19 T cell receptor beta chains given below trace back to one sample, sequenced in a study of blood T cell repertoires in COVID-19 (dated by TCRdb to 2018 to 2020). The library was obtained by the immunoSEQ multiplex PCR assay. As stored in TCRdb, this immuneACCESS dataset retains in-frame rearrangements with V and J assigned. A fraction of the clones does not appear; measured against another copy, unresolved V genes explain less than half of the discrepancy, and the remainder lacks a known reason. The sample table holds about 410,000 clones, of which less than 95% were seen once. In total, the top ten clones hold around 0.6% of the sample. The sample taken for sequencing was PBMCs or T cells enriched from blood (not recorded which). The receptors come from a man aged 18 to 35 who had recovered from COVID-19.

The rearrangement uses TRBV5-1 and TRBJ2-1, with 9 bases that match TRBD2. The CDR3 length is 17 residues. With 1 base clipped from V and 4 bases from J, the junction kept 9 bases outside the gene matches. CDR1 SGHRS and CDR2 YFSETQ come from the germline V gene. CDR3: CASSLFSGLATYNEQFF. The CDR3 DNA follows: TGCGCCAGCAGCTTGTTTTCTGGACTAGCGACTTACAATGAGCAGTTCTTC.

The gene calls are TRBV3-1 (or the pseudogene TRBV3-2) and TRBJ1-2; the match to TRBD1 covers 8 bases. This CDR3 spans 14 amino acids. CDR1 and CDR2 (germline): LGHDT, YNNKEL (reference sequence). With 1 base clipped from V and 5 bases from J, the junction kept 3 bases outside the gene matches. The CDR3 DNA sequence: TGTGCCAGCAGCCAAGCGGGACAGGTTTATGGCTACACCTTC. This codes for CASSQAGQVYGYTF.

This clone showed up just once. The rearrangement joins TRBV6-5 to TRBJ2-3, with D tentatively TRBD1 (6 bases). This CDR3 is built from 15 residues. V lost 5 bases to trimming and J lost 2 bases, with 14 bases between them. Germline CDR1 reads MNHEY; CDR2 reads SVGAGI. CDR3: CASSKQGYHTDTQYF. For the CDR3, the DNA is TGTGCCAGCAGTAAACAGGGCTACCACACAGATACGCAGTATTTT.

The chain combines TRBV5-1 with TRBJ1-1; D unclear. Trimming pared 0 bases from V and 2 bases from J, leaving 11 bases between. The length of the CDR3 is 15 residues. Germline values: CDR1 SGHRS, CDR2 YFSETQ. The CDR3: CASSLDPQVNTEAFF. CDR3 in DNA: TGCGCCAGCAGCTTGGACCCCCAGGTAAACACTGAAGCTTTCTTT.

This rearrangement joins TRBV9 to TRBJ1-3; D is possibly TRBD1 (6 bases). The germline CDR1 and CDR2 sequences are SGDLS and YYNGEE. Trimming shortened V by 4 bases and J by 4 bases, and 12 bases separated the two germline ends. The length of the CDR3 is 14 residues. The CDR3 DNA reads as TGTGCCAGCAGCTCAGGGGTGTCCGGAAACACCATATATTTT. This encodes CASSSGVSGNTIYF. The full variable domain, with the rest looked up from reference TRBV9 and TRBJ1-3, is DSGVTQTPKHLITATGQRVTLRCSPRSGDLSVYWYQQSLDQGLQFLIQYYNGEERAKGNILERFSAQQFPDLHSELNLSSLELGDSALYFCASSSGVSGNTIYFGEGSWLTVV.

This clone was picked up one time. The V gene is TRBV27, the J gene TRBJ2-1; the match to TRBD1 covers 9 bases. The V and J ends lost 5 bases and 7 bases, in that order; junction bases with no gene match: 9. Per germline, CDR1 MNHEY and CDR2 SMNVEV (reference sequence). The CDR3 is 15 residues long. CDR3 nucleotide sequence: TGTGCCAGCAGTCGTCCGGGACAGGGTCGTAATGAGCAGTTCTTC. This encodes CASSRPGQGRNEQFF.

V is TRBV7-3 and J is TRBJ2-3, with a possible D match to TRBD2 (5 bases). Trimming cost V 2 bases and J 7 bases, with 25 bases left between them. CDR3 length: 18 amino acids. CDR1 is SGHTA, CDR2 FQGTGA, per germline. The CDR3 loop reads CASSLPAGFSRDTNTQYF. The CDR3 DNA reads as TGTGCCAGCAGCTTACCCGCGGGTTTCTCGAGGGATACGAATACGCAGTATTTT.

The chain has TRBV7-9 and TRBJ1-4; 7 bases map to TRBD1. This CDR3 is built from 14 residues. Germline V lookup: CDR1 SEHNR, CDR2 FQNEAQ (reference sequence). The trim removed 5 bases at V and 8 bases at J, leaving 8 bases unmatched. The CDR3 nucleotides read TGTGCCAGCAGCCCGACAGGGTTTGGGGAAAAACTGTTTTTT. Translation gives CASSPTGFGEKLFF.

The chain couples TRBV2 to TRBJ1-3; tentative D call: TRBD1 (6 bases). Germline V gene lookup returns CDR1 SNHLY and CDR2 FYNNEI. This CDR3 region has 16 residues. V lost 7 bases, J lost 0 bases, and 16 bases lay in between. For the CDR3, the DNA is TGTGCCAGCACCCTAAACAGGGAGATCTCTGGAAACACCATATATTTT. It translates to CASTLNREISGNTIYF.

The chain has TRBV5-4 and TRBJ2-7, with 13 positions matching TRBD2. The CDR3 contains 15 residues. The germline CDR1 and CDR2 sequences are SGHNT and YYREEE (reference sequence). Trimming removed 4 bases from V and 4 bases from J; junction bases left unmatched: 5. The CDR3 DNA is TGTGCCAGCAGCCCCGGGACTAGCGGGATTTACGAGCAGTACTTC. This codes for CASSPGTSGIYEQYF.

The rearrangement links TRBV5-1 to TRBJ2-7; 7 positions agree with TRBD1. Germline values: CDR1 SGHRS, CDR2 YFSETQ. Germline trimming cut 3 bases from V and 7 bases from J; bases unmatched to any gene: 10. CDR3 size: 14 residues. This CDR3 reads CASSWDSRQGEQYF. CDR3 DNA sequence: TGCGCCAGCAGCTGGGACAGTCGTCAGGGAGAGCAGTACTTC.

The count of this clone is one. The CDR3 sequence: CASLTGRANTEAFF. The CDR3 region has the DNA TGTGCCAGTTTGACGGGCAGGGCGAACACTGAAGCTTTCTTT. The J gene is TRBJ1-1, the V gene TRBV10-3; tentatively, D is TRBD1 (5 bases). The CDR3 consists of 14 residues. The V gene lost 10 bases and the J gene lost 1 base, with 16 bases spanning the gap. Germline values: CDR1 ENHRY, CDR2 SYGVKD.

The CDR3 here is CASSSGRSSYEQYF. The CDR3 DNA reads TGTGCCAGCAGCTCAGGCAGAAGCTCCTACGAGCAGTACTTC. The chain carries TRBV11-3 and TRBJ2-7; D gene unclear. Trimming pared 4 bases from V and 0 bases from J, leaving 10 bases between. The CDR3 totals 14 residues. Germline lookup yields CDR1 SGHNT and CDR2 YENEEA.

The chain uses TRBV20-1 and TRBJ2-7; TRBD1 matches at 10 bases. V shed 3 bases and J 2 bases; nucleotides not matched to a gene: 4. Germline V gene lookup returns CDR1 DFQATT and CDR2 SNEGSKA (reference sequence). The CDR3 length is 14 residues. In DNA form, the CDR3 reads TGCAGTGCTAGTCTCGGGACAGGGGCCTACGAGCAGTACTTC. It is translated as CSASLGTGAYEQYF.

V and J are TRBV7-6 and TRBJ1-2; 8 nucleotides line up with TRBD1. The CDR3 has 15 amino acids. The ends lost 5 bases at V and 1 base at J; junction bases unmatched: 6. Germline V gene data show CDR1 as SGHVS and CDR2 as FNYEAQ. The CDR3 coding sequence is TGTGCCAGCAGCCGCGACAGGGGTGGTAACTATGGCTACACCTTC. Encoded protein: CASSRDRGGNYGYTF.

The CDR3 loop is CASSSTGGASYEQYF. The CDR3 nucleotides are TGTGCCAGTAGTTCAACAGGGGGCGCGTCATACGAGCAGTACTTC. The rearrangement uses TRBV19 and TRBJ2-7, with TRBD1 matching 9 bases. V dropped 5 bases and J dropped 4; count of bases not matched to a gene: 9. The CDR3 is 15 residues long. Germline V gives CDR1 LNHDA, CDR2 SQIVND (reference sequence).

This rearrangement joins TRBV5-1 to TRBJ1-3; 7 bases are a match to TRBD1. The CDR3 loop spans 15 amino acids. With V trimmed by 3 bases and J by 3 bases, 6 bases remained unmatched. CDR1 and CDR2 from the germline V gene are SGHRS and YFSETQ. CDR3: CASSSLTGFGNTIYF. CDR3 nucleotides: TGCGCCAGCAGCTCCTTGACAGGGTTTGGAAACACCATATATTTT.

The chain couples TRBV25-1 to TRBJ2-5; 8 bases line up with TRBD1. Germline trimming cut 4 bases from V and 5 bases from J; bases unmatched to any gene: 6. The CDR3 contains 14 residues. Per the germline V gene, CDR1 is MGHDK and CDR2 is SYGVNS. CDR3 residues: CASSVPGQVETQYF. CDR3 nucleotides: TGTGCCAGCAGTGTACCGGGACAGGTCGAGACCCAGTACTTC.

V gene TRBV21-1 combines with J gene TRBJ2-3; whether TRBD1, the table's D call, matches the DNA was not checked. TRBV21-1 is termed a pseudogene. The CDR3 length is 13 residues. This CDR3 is CASSRQGTDTQYF. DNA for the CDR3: TGTGCCAGCAGCCGGCAGGGGACAGATACGCAGTATTTT.